This T cell receptor beta chain was documented in a study of blood T cell repertoires in COVID-19. Whole-study context: COVID-19 samples collected from the United States, Italy and Spain covered acute and convalescent phases.

Methods used by the authors: Amplifying reference gene primers gave estimates of nucleated cell counts. Method: immunoSEQ multiplex PCR; TCRdb's copy keeps in-frame clones and lacks some. D and trimming were read from the DNA, whereas the V and J calls and clone size are those reported in that table. The table includes approximately 140,000 clones, roughly 88% detected once. The CDR3 has 15 amino acids. Trimming took 5 bases from V and 3 from J; bases not matched to a gene: 9. The germline V gene has CDR1 SGHTA and CDR2 FQGNSA. The sequenced material came from peripheral blood. This clonotype was obtained from a woman aged 55 to 70 with acute or convalescent COVID-19. The V gene is TRBV7-2, the J gene TRBJ2-7; the match to TRBD2 covers 8 bases. The CDR3 sequence: CASSPREAGGYEQYF. DNA of the CDR3: TGTGCCAGCAGCCCCCGGGAGGCGGGAGGCTACGAGCAGTACTTC.